This T cell receptor (beta chain) is drawn from a study of blood T cell repertoires in COVID-19. For the study at large: Italy, Spain and the United States were the sources of the convalescent and acute COVID-19 samples. T cells, B-cell-depleted T cells, or PBMCs supplied cDNA or gDNA.

In the original processing: The assay estimated nucleated cells by amplifying reference gene primers. The assay was immunoSEQ multiplex PCR, and TCRdb's table has in-frame clones only and misses some. The D gene and trimming were derived from the DNA, and the V and J assignments and clone size from that table. Of 300,000 to 350,000 clones in the sample, around 83% were seen once. This clonotype was sampled from a man aged 30-40 years with active or convalescent COVID-19. Input material: peripheral blood.

The CDR3 loop is CASSYRLLADTQYF. CDR3 DNA: TGTGCCAGCAGTTACCGCCTCTTAGCGGATACGCAGTATTTT. V usage is TRBV6-2 or TRBV6-3 and J usage is TRBJ2-3; tentative D call: TRBD2 (5 bases). The length of the CDR3 is 14 residues. Germline CDR1 is MNHEY and CDR2 is SVGEGT. Deletions cut 2 bases from V and 6 bases from J, with 12 bases between.